These 28 T cell receptor beta chains were all obtained from the same sample, sequenced in a study of breast tumors, draining lymph nodes, adjacent tissues. The lymph nodes were axillary draining lymph nodes from breast cancer patients. TCRdb passed the multiplex PCR reads through MiXCR, listing each CDR3 protein once. Of around 130,000 distinct CDR3 sequences in the sample, about 30% are singletons; the top ten hold around 2.3%. Sequenced material: axillary lymph node tissue. Receptors originate from a female donor with breast cancer. Some clones in this sample may be carry-over from other donors' samples.

As for this clonotype: The junction departs from germline at one end; a sequencing error may be responsible. The V and J genes are TRBV5-6 and TRBJ2-3; D is tentatively TRBD1 or TRBD2 (5 bases each). This CDR3 is built from 15 residues. Germline V lookup: CDR1 SGHDT, CDR2 YYEEEE. The CDR3 reads CASSLDRGMTDAQYF. The DNA for the CDR3 is TGTGCCAGCAGCTTAGACAGAGGGATGACAGATGCGCAGTATTTT.

This clonotype was detected many times. The genes are TRBV6-5 and TRBJ2-7; D call uncertain. The CDR3 contains 14 residues. CDR1 is MNHEY and CDR2 is SVGAGI in the germline V gene. Deletions cut 4 bases from V and 0 bases from J, with 10 bases between. DNA of the CDR3: TGTGCCAGCAGTTCCTATAGCTTCTCCTACGAGCAGTACTTC. It translates to CASSSYSFSYEQYF.

A remark on this clonotype: A much more abundant neighbour one base away suggests this may be a read error. V gene TRBV6-5 combines with J gene TRBJ1-3, with D possibly being TRBD1 (5 bases). Germline CDR1 reads MNHEY; CDR2 reads SVGAGI. V lost 5 bases and J lost 1, with 9 bases in between. The CDR3 runs to 14 residues. The CDR3 DNA sequence: TGTGCCAGCAGTCACGACAGTTCTGGAAACACCATATATTTT. As protein: CASSHDSSGNTIYF.

This clonotype was counted many times. This sequence joins TRBV10-3 and TRBJ2-7; 9 bases are a match to TRBD1. This CDR3 is 15 amino acids long. The trim removed 2 bases at V and 3 bases at J, leaving 5 bases unmatched. The germline gives CDR1 ENHRY, CDR2 SYGVKD. The chain's CDR3 is CAISEGGQGGYEQYV. The CDR3 DNA reads as TGTGCCATCAGTGAGGGGGGACAGGGCGGCTACGAGCAGTACGTC.

This clonotype was recorded many times. The gene calls are TRBV29-1 and TRBJ2-7; the D is unclear. Trimming shortened V by 4 bases and J by 1 base, and 11 bases separated the two germline ends. Per the germline V gene, CDR1 is SQVTM and CDR2 is ANQGSEA. CDR3 size: 13 residues. The CDR3 DNA is TGCAGCGTTGCAACAGCCTTATCCTACGAGCAGTACTTC. It specifies CSVATALSYEQYF.

There are many counts of this clonotype. The genes are TRBV6-2 or TRBV6-3 and TRBJ2-7; no definite D call. This CDR3 region has 17 residues. The germline gives CDR1 MNHEY, CDR2 SVGEGT. V was trimmed by 5 bases and J by 7 bases, leaving 27 bases between them. The CDR3 DNA reads as TGTGCCAGCAGTCCGACGACCGGATGGACCAGGCCGCCGGAGCAGTACGTC. It is translated as CASSPTTGWTRPPEQYV.

This clonotype has at least ten counts. The rearrangement uses TRBV19 and TRBJ1-5, with 10 positions matching TRBD1. The CDR3 covers 15 residues. After removal of 3 bases from V and 6 bases from J, the junction contained 5 bases not matched to a gene. CDR1 is LNHDA and CDR2 is SQIVND in the germline V gene (reference sequence). This chain's CDR3 is CASSMTGGSGQPQHF. DNA for the CDR3: TGTGCCAGTAGTATGACAGGGGGCTCAGGTCAGCCCCAGCATTTT. The entire variable domain, with the rest obtained from reference TRBV19 and TRBJ1-5, is as follows: DGGITQSPKYLFRKEGQNVTLSCEQNLNHDAMYWYRQDPGQGLRLIYYSQIVNDFQKGDIAEGYSVSREKKESFPLTVTSAQKNPTAFYLCASSMTGGSGQPQHFGDGTRLSIL.

In its sample, this clonotype was seen many times. V and J are TRBV6-5 and TRBJ1-6; D perhaps matches TRBD1 (6 bases). The germline gives CDR1 MNHEY, CDR2 SVGAGI. The ends were cut back, 5 bases at V and 1 base at J, with 15 bases in the middle. This CDR3 region has 17 residues. The CDR3 sequence: CASSRTASRSYNSPLHF. DNA for the CDR3: TGTGCCAGCAGTAGGACAGCGTCGAGATCCTATAATTCACCCCTCCACTTT.

The chain combines TRBV20-1 with TRBJ1-1; 10 bases match TRBD1. The CDR3 spans 17 residues. Unmatched junction bases numbered 10, after V lost 3 bases and J lost 0 bases. The germline CDR1 and CDR2 sequences are DFQATT and SNEGSKA (reference sequence). The DNA for the CDR3 is TGCAGTGCTAGGGTCCGGGACAGGGGAAAAGTGAACACTGAAGCTTTCTTT. It is translated as CSARVRDRGKVNTEAFF.

Comment on this clonotype: A much bigger clone sits one base away, suggesting this may be a read error. The gene calls are TRBV5-4 and TRBJ1-5, with no clear D. The germline V gene encodes CDR1 SGHNT and CDR2 YYREEE (reference sequence). This CDR3 is 12 amino acids long. The CDR3 DNA reads as TGTGCCAGCAGCTTAGACAATCAGCCCCACCATTTT. Amino acid sequence: CASSLDNQPHHF.

Regarding this clonotype: The junction departs from the called germline gene at one end, perhaps through a read error. The chain uses TRBV15 and TRBJ1-5; possible D gene TRBD1, 6 bases. The CDR3 is made up of 15 amino acids. Germline V gene lookup returns CDR1 LNHNV and CDR2 YYDKDF (reference sequence). The CDR3 here is CATGRQRTQGQPQHF. Written as DNA, the CDR3 is TGTGCCACCGGCAGACAACGGACCCAGGGGCAGCCCCAGCATTTT. Looking up the rest from reference TRBV15 and TRBJ1-5 gives the full variable domain: DAMVIQNPRYQVTQFGKPVTLSCSQTLNHNVMYWYQQKSSQAPKLLFHYYDKDFNNEADTPDNFQSRRPNTSFCFLDIRSPGLGDTAMYLCATGRQRTQGQPQHFGDGTRLSIL.

As for this clonotype: Being one base from a much bigger clone, this may be a read error. The chain is built from TRBV7-2 and TRBJ2-5, with 16 positions matching TRBD2. The CDR3 contains 18 residues. Trimming took 1 base from V and 6 from J; bases not matched to a gene: 8. Germline CDR1 is SGHTA and CDR2 is FQGNSA. The DNA for the CDR3 is TGTGCCAGCAGCTTAGGGGGACTAGCGGGGGGGCAGGGACAGACCCAGTACTTC. This translates into CASSLGGLAGGQGQTQYF. Using reference TRBV7-2 and TRBJ2-5 for the parts outside the CDR3, the full variable domain is GAGVSQSPSNKVTEKGKDVELRCDPISGHTALYWYRQSLGQGLEFLIYFQGNSAPDKSGLPSDRFSAERTGGSVSTLTIQRTQQEDSAVYLCASSLGGLAGGQGQTQYFGPGTRLLVL.

Details on this clonotype: The missing conserved phenylalanine or tryptophan at the end of this CDR3 makes a read error likely. Because the CDR3's place on the DNA is in doubt, the DNA is left out and the CDR3 is given as listed by TCRdb. V is TRBV7-2 and J is TRBJ1-4; the table assigns TRBD1, which was not confirmed against the DNA. Per the germline V gene, CDR1 is SGHTA and CDR2 is FQGNSA. Ends included, the CDR3 has 13 residues. This chain's CDR3 is CASSRVPGQALGY.

This clonotype has only a few counts. The chain recombines TRBV18 with TRBJ2-1; D tentatively reads TRBD1 or TRBD2 (5 bases each). V was cut by 5 bases and J by 10 bases, with 21 bases left in between. This CDR3 contains 15 residues. Per the germline V gene, CDR1 is KGHSH and CDR2 is LQKENI. Here the CDR3 reads CASSATGTPVEEQFF. DNA of the CDR3: TGTGCCAGCTCAGCTACCGGGACCCCCGTCGAGGAGCAGTTCTTC.

This clonotype was counted ten times or more. The rearrangement links TRBV14 to TRBJ2-7; 7 bases align to TRBD2. Germline lookup yields CDR1 SGHDN and CDR2 FVKESK. The trim removed 4 bases at V and 4 bases at J, leaving 4 bases unmatched. The CDR3 totals 13 residues. The CDR3 nucleotides read TGTGCCAGCAGCCCGTCCGGGGGGTACGAGCAGTACGTC. Translation gives CASSPSGGYEQYV.

At least ten counts were recorded for this clonotype. The chain employs TRBV4-2 and TRBJ1-4, with 7 positions matching TRBD1. J lost 5 bases, V lost 6 bases, and 0 bases had no gene match. The CDR3 extends over 12 amino acids. Germline values: CDR1 LGHNA, CDR2 YNFKEQ. DNA of the CDR3: TGTGCCAGCAGACAGGGGAATGAAAAACTGTTTTTT. It encodes CASRQGNEKLFF.

V usage is TRBV6-2 or TRBV6-3 and J usage is TRBJ2-7; D is uncertain. This CDR3 comprises 11 residues. The V gene lost 4 bases and the J gene lost 9 bases, with 10 bases spanning the gap. CDR1 is MNHEY, CDR2 SVGEGT, per germline. This CDR3 is CASSCGGGQYV. In DNA form, the CDR3 reads TGTGCCAGCAGTTGCGGCGGCGGGCAGTACGTC.

Note on this clonotype: Being one base from a much bigger clone, this may be a read error. The rearrangement joins TRBV28 to TRBJ1-6; TRBD1 agrees at 10 bases. The germline V gene encodes CDR1 MDHEN and CDR2 SYDVKM. This CDR3 contains 15 residues. The CDR3 coding sequence is TGTGCCAGCGGTTTACCCGACAGGGGGCGTTCACCCCTCCACTTT. It is translated as CASGLPDRGRSPLHF.

The rearrangement joins TRBV6-6 to TRBJ2-2, with TRBD2 as a possible D gene (5 bases). Germline CDR1 and CDR2: MNHNY and SVGAGI (reference sequence). The CDR3 extends over 14 amino acids. For the CDR3, the DNA is TGTACCTCAAGGCGGGTAGGGAACACCGGGGAGCTGTTTTTT. This encodes CTSRRVGNTGELFF.

This chain uses TRBV29-1 with TRBJ2-3; weak D call: TRBD1 (5 bases). CDR1 and CDR2 (germline): SQVTM, ANQGSEA. This CDR3 is built from 17 residues. Trimming cost V 7 bases and J 0 bases, with 23 bases left between them. CDR3: CSALARQSAPSTDTQYF. The CDR3 DNA reads as TGCAGCGCCCTGGCCCGACAGTCCGCACCTAGCACAGATACGCAGTATTTT.

This clonotype has at least ten counts. The rearrangement links TRBV18 to TRBJ1-2; D is uncertain. V dropped 2 bases and J dropped 4 bases, with 11 bases sitting between them. The CDR3 consists of 14 residues. In germline, CDR1 is KGHSH, CDR2 LQKENI. CDR3 coding DNA: TGTGCCAGCTCACCATCGGGAACCCTCTATGGCTACACCTTC. This codes for CASSPSGTLYGYTF.

The CDR3 loop is CASSSAGTDENIQYF. The CDR3 bases are TGTGCCAGCAGTTCCGCCGGGACAGACGAAAACATTCAGTACTTC. This chain uses TRBV7-2 with TRBJ2-4, with 7 bases identical to TRBD1. The CDR3 length is 15 residues. The J segment lost 5 bases and the V segment lost 6 bases, leaving 10 bases of the junction unmatched. Germline values: CDR1 SGHTA, CDR2 FQGNSA.

A note on this clonotype: A much bigger clone sits one base away, suggesting this may be a read error. The chain joins TRBV5-8 to TRBJ2-1; weak D call: TRBD1 (6 bases). The CDR3 sequence is 13 residues long. Trimming pared 4 bases from V and 5 bases from J, leaving 10 bases between. Germline V gene data show CDR1 as SGHTS and CDR2 as YDEGEE. CDR3 sequence reads: CASSKDRDNEQFF. DNA of the CDR3: TGTGCCAGCAGCAAGGACAGAGACAATGAGCAGTTCTTC. Supplemented by reference TRBV5-8 and TRBJ2-1, the full variable domain reads EAGVTQSPTHLIKTRGQQATLRCSPISGHTSVYWYQQALGLGLQFLLWYDEGEERNRGNFPPRFSGRQFPNYSSELNVNALELEDSALYLCASSKDRDNEQFFGPGTRLTVL.

J is TRBJ2-7 and V is TRBV7-6; 10 bases are shared with TRBD1. Trimming cost V 1 base and J 6 bases; bases outside gene matches: 3. Looked up from germline, CDR1 is SGHVS and CDR2 is FNYEAQ. This CDR3 spans 14 amino acids. CDR3 nucleotide sequence: TGTGCCAGCAGCTTAGAGGGACAGGGGAGCGAGCAGTACTTC. It encodes CASSLEGQGSEQYF. Full variable domain (outside the CDR3, taken from reference TRBV7-6 and TRBJ2-7): GAGVSQSPRYKVTKRGQDVALRCDPISGHVSLYWYRQALGQGPEFLTYFNYEAQQDKSGLPNDRFSAERPEGSISTLTIQRTEQRDSAMYRCASSLEGQGSEQYFGPGTRLTVT.

Regarding this clonotype: This may be a read error, as it is one base from a much larger clone. The rearrangement joins TRBV5-4 to TRBJ2-1; a possible D gene is TRBD2 (7 bases). The CDR3 totals 14 residues. The germline V gene encodes CDR1 SGHNT and CDR2 YYREEE (reference sequence). With 5 bases removed from V and 5 bases from J, the gap between germline ends came to 14 bases. CDR3 DNA: TGTGCCAGCAGGGGGGGGCTTTTGAACAATGAGCAGTTCTTC. Amino acid sequence: CASRGGLLNNEQFF.

This clonotype was detected many times. The chain couples TRBV7-2 to TRBJ2-1; 7 bases align to TRBD2. The CDR3 has 15 residues. V gave up 5 bases and J gave up 7 bases; unmatched junction bases: 11. CDR1 SGHTA and CDR2 FQGNSA come from the germline V gene. CDR3 sequence (DNA): TGTGCCAGCAGCCCCGGGGGAGCGGGGAGGAATGAGCAGTTCTTC. Translated: CASSPGGAGRNEQFF.

This clonotype was picked up many times. The gene calls are TRBV7-2 and TRBJ2-7, with 9 bases fitting TRBD2. Germline CDR1 and CDR2: SGHTA and FQGNSA. V shed 3 bases and J 4 bases; nucleotides not matched to a gene: 13. The CDR3 loop spans 17 amino acids. DNA of the CDR3: TGTGCCAGCAGCTTTGGCGGGCGGGGGGGCCTTCCGTACGAGCAGTACTTC. Protein sequence: CASSFGGRGGLPYEQYF.

This clonotype showed up many times. The CDR3 loop reads CASSPDRTPYEQYV. CDR3 nucleotide sequence: TGTGCCAGCAGCCCGGATAGGACCCCCTACGAGCAGTACGTC. This chain connects TRBV5-4 to TRBJ2-7; D is unclear. CDR3 length: 14 amino acids. Germline CDR1 SGHNT, CDR2 YYREEE (reference sequence). V shed 4 bases and J shed 2 bases, with 13 bases lying between them.